Following are 12 T cell receptor beta chains from one sample sequenced in a study of cytomegalovirus exposure and HLA in healthy donors. The assay was immunoSEQ multiplex PCR, and TCRdb's table has in-frame clones only and misses some. The sample consists of over 150,000 clones, 90% to 97% of them appearing once. Specimen: PBMCs. All receptors come from a woman between 18 and 29 years old in good health and CMV-seronegative.

The chain uses TRBV6-1 and TRBJ2-2; 11 nucleotides line up with TRBD2. CDR3 length equals 16 residues. Per the germline V gene, CDR1 is MNHNS and CDR2 is SASEGT. J was trimmed by 4 bases and V by 4 bases; bases with no gene match: 5. The CDR3 protein is CASSAASGGITGELFF. CDR3 nucleotide sequence: TGTGCCAGCAGTGCGGCTAGCGGGGGGATCACCGGGGAGCTGTTTTTT.

This clone was seen just once. The V gene is TRBV12-2, the J gene TRBJ2-3; the table assigns TRBD2, which was not confirmed against the DNA. TRBV12-2 is designated a pseudogene. CDR3 length: 18 residues. The CDR3 loop is CASRPSRGLAGASDTQYF. DNA of the CDR3: TGTGCAAGTCGCCCATCCCGCGGATTAGCGGGGGCCTCAGATACGCAGTATTTT.

The chain links TRBV5-6 to TRBJ2-5; TRBD2 agrees at 11 bases. The CDR3 covers 16 residues. The germline V gene has CDR1 SGHDT and CDR2 YYEEEE. Trimming at V came to 4 bases and at J to 2 bases, leaving 7 bases not matched to a gene. The CDR3 coding sequence is TGTGCCAGCAGCAGTAGCGGGGGGGCGTGGCAAGAGACCCAGTACTTC. Protein: CASSSSGGAWQETQYF.

The V and J genes are TRBV7-2 and TRBJ2-7; 7 bases match TRBD1. CDR1 SGHTA and CDR2 FQGNSA come from the germline V gene. This CDR3 is 12 amino acids long. V was pared by 2 bases and J by 7 bases, with 2 bases of the junction left unmatched. CDR3 protein: CASSLRGREQYF. CDR3 sequence (DNA): TGTGCCAGCAGCTTAAGGGGGCGGGAGCAGTACTTC.

This chain joins TRBV7-8 and TRBJ2-5, with D possibly matching TRBD2 (7 bases). This CDR3 has 13 amino acids. CDR1 and CDR2 from the germline V gene are SGHVS and FQNEAQ. Between the trimmed V and J ends, which lost 10 bases and 1 base, there was a span of 13 bases. Here the CDR3 DNA reads TGTGCCACCTCACGGGGGGCCCAAGAGACCCAGTACTTC. Its protein product is CATSRGAQETQYF.

This clone came up once. The genes are TRBV7-9 and TRBJ2-3; D is ambiguous. V dropped 2 bases and J dropped 5 bases, with 5 bases sitting between them. The CDR3 runs 12 residues. Germline V gene data show CDR1 as SEHNR and CDR2 as FQNEAQ (reference sequence). The chain's CDR3 is CASSLQLDTQYF. In DNA form, the CDR3 reads TGTGCCAGCAGCTTACAGTTAGATACGCAGTATTTT.

The V and J genes are TRBV29-1 and TRBJ1-1; TRBD1 aligns across 7 bases. The CDR3 runs to 14 residues. CDR1 and CDR2 from the germline V gene are SQVTM and ANQGSEA. V gave up 7 bases and J gave up 6 bases; unmatched junction bases: 14. The CDR3 protein is CSGRGGTESAEAFF. In DNA form, the CDR3 reads TGCAGCGGGAGGGGCGGGACAGAATCTGCTGAAGCTTTCTTT. The full variable domain, its missing parts supplied by reference TRBV29-1 and TRBJ1-1, is SAVISQKPSRDICQRGTSLTIQCQVDSQVTMMFWYRQQPGQSLTLIATANQGSEATYESGFVIDKFPISRPNLTFSTLTVSNMSPEDSSIYLCSGRGGTESAEAFFGQGTRLTVV.

V is TRBV5-1 and J is TRBJ1-2; no clear D gene. Germline V CDR1 and CDR2: SGHRS, YFSETQ. V dropped 2 bases and J dropped 6 bases, with 17 bases sitting between them. The CDR3 totals 15 residues. CDR3 DNA sequence: TGCGCCAGCAGCTTCCTTGGGTCCCCAGCGGATGGCTACACCTTC. Its protein is CASSFLGSPADGYTF. Complete variable domain (other parts from reference TRBV5-1 and TRBJ1-2): KAGVTQTPRYLIKTRGQQVTLSCSPISGHRSVSWYQQTPGQGLQFLFEYFSETQRNKGNFPGRFSGRQFSNSRSEMNVSTLELGDSALYLCASSFLGSPADGYTFGSGTRLTVV.

This clone was observed a single time. V is TRBV4-3 and J is TRBJ2-1; 7 bases agree with TRBD1. V was pared by 4 bases and J by 2 bases, with 5 bases of the junction left unmatched. This CDR3 comprises 15 residues. Germline CDR1 reads LGHNA; CDR2 reads YSLEER. CDR3 DNA: TGCGCCAGCAGCCTCGACGGGACAGCCTACAATGAGCAGTTCTTC. Translated, it gives CASSLDGTAYNEQFF.

The rearrangement links TRBV19 to TRBJ1-5; TRBD1 aligns across 9 bases. This CDR3 is 15 amino acids long. Germline trimming cut 7 bases from V and 1 base from J; bases unmatched to any gene: 5. From germline, CDR1 is LNHDA and CDR2 SQIVND (reference sequence). The DNA for the CDR3 is TGTGCCAGTAACAGGGGACAGGGAAGCAATCAGCCCCAGCATTTT. The encoded protein is CASNRGQGSNQPQHF. Drawing the rest from reference TRBV19 and TRBJ1-5, the complete variable domain is DGGITQSPKYLFRKEGQNVTLSCEQNLNHDAMYWYRQDPGQGLRLIYYSQIVNDFQKGDIAEGYSVSREKKESFPLTVTSAQKNPTAFYLCASNRGQGSNQPQHFGDGTRLSIL.

This clone occurred once. The CDR3 reads CASSQEGSEQFF. The CDR3 nucleotides read TGTGCCAGCAGCCAGGAGGGGAGTGAGCAGTTCTTC. The rearrangement joins TRBV4-2 to TRBJ2-1, with D perhaps TRBD2 (6 bases). Germline V CDR1 and CDR2: LGHNA, YNFKEQ. The CDR3 runs 12 residues. Trimming shortened V by 3 bases and J by 9 bases, and 9 bases separated the two germline ends.

The rearrangement uses TRBV6-5 and TRBJ2-7, with a possible D match to TRBD1 (6 bases). The V gene lost 6 bases and the J gene lost 6 bases, with 12 bases spanning the gap. Germline CDR1 MNHEY, CDR2 SVGAGI. The CDR3 has 12 amino acids. CDR3 sequence reads: CASRGQFSEQYF. DNA for the CDR3: TGTGCCAGCAGAGGACAGTTCAGCGAGCAGTACTTC.